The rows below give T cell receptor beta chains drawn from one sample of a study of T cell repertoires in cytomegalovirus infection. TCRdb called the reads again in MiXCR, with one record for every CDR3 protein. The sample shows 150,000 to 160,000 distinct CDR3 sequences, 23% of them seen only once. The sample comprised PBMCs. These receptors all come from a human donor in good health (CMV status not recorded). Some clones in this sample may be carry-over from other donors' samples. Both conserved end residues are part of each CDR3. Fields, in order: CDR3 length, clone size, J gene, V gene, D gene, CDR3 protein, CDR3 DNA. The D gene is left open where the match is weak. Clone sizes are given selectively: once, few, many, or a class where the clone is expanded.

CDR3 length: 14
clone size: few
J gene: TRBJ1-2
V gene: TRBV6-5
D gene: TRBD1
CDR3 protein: CASRLSGQNYGYTF
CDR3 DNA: TGTGCCAGCAGACTATCGGGACAGAACTATGGCTACACCTTC

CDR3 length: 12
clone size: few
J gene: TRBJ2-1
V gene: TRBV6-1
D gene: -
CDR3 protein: CASSFARGEQFF
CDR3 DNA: TGTGCCAGCAGTTTCGCCCGGGGTGAGCAGTTCTTC

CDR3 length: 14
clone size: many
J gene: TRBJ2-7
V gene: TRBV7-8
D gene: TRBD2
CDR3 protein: CASSPGRGGYEQYF
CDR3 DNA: TGTGCCAGCAGCCCGGGACGCGGGGGTTACGAGCAGTACTTC

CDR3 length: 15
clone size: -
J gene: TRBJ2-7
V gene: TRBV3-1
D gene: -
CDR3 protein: CASSRGGQATYEQYF
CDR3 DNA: TGTGCCAGCAGCCGGGGGGGGCAGGCCACCTACGAGCAGTACTTC

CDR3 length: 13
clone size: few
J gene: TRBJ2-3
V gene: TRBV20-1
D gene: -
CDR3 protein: CSARLVGTDTQYF
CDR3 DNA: TGCAGTGCCCGCCTAGTGGGCACAGATACGCAGTATTTT

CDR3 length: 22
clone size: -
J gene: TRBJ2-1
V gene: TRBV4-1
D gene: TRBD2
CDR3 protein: CASSQAFPRLAMLNSSYNEQFF
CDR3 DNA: TGCGCCAGCAGCCAAGCTTTTCCTCGACTAGCGATGCTAAACTCCTCCTACAATGAGCAGTTCTTC

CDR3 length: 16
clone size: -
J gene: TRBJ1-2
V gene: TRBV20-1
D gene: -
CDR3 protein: CSARDARTASIYGYTF
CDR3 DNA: TGCAGTGCTAGAGATGCCCGGACAGCAAGCATCTATGGCTACACCTTC

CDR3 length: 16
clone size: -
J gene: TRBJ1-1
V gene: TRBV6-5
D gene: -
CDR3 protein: CASSYSGGGMNTEAFF
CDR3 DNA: TGTGCCAGCAGTTACTCAGGGGGGGGCATGAACACTGAAGCTTTCTTT

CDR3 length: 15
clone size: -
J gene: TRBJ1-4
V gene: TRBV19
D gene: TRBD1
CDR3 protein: CASSTRDSPNEKLFF
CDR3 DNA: TGTGCCAGTAGTACCCGGGACAGCCCTAATGAAAAACTGTTTTTT

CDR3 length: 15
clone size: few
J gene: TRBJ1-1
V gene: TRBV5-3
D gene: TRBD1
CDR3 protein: CARSLVQDREGEAFF
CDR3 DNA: TGTGCCAGAAGCTTGGTGCAAGACAGGGAGGGTGAAGCTTTCTTT

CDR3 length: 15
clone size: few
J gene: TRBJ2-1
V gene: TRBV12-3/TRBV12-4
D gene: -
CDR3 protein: CASSSRGNIGNEQFF
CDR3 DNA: TGTGCCAGCAGCTCGCGGGGAAACATAGGCAATGAGCAGTTCTTC

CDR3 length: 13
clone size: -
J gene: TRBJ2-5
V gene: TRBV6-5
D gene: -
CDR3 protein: CASSRLYQETQYF
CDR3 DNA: TGTGCCAGCAGCCGACTGTACCAAGAGACCCAGTACTTC

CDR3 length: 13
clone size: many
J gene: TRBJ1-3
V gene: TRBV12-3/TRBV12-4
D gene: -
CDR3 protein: CASSFGQGNTIYF
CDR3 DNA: TGTGCCAGCAGTTTTGGGCAAGGAAACACCATATATTTT

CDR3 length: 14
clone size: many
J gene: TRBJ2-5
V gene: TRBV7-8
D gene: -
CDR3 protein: CASSWGQGSETQYF
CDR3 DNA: TGTGCCAGCAGCTGGGGCCAGGGGTCGGAGACCCAGTACTTC

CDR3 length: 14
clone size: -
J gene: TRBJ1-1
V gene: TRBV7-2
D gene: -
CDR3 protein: CASSFGRVNTEAFF
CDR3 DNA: TGTGCCAGCAGCTTTGGCAGGGTGAACACTGAAGCTTTCTTT